One T cell receptor beta chain is described in this entry. The antigen remains unidentified. V was clipped by 4 bases and J by 12 bases, with 18 bases between them. CDR3 length: 14 residues. The germline gives CDR1 SGHTA, CDR2 FQGNSA. This entry comes from a study of T cells after yellow fever vaccination. Whole-study context: It was SMART-Seq v4 Ultra Low Input that prepared the fractions with low cell numbers. Findings of the study overall: Detected again after the booster were most primary-vaccination clones, at 96% CD4 and about 89% CD8. FACS-sorted repertoires might harbor abundant contaminating clonotypes from the bulk population.

Template switching by 5'RACE produced TCR cDNA, adding a universal primer site and UMIs. In TCRdb, the 5' RACE reads were re-called with MiXCR into one record per CDR3 protein. The data hold about 580,000 distinct CDR3 sequences, with around 17% observed a single time. The sequenced sample was PBMCs, obtained 5 days after the first yellow fever vaccination. The chain recombines TRBV7-2 with TRBJ1-4; D possibly corresponds to TRBD1 (5 bases). The clonotype originates from a man in his late teens or twenties who received the YFV17D yellow fever vaccine. In nucleotides, the CDR3 is TGTGCCAGCAGCTCCGGGGGGATTACCGCGGAACTGTTTTTT. Translating gives CASSSGGITAELFF.